Following are 16 T cell receptor beta chains from one sample sequenced in a study of human T cells and chemical hapten exposure. Time point: patch test 3, about 24 weeks after DPC sensitization. Regarding treatment: therapeutic diphenylcyclopropenone sensitization with weekly scalp DPC. MiXCR was run by TCRdb on the RACE reads, yielding one entry per CDR3 protein. The repertoire holds 85,000 to 100,000 distinct CDR3 sequences, roughly 27% seen once, with under 13% in the top ten. Here the sequenced sample was whole blood, taken in connection with sensitization to the hapten diphenylcyclopropenone (DPC). Receptors were obtained from a middle-aged man with alopecia areata. Some clones in this sample may be carry-over from other donors' samples.

The chain links TRBV10-3 to TRBJ2-3; 9 bases match TRBD2. V lost 3 bases to trimming and J lost 6 bases; unmatched junction nucleotides: 4. The CDR3 covers 14 residues. Germline V gene sequence: CDR1 ENHRY, CDR2 SYGVKD. The CDR3 here is CAISDAGGLDTQYF. The CDR3 region has the DNA TGTGCCATCAGTGATGCGGGAGGGCTGGATACGCAGTATTTT.

This clonotype was counted only a few times. V is TRBV7-2 and J is TRBJ2-7; no firm D call. The length of the CDR3 is 12 residues. V was clipped by 4 bases and J by 5 bases, with 9 bases between them. Germline loops: CDR1 SGHTA, CDR2 FQGNSA. The CDR3 coding sequence is TGTGCCAGCAGCTACAACAGAGACGAGCAGTACTTC. Amino acids: CASSYNRDEQYF.

This clonotype was counted a few times. The rearrangement uses TRBV5-1 and TRBJ2-7, with TRBD1 matching over 7 bases. The CDR3 is made up of 12 amino acids. Germline lookup yields CDR1 SGHRS and CDR2 YFSETQ. V dropped 0 bases and J dropped 6; count of bases not matched to a gene: 0. CDR3 in amino acids: CASSLEGAEQYF. CDR3 in DNA: TGCGCCAGCAGCTTGGAGGGGGCCGAGCAGTACTTC.

V and J are TRBV7-6 and TRBJ2-7; 7 bases agree with TRBD1. Trimming cost V 5 bases and J 2 bases; bases outside gene matches: 12. Germline V gene lookup returns CDR1 SGHVS and CDR2 FNYEAQ. This CDR3 has 16 amino acids. This CDR3 is CASSPLGQTLTYEQYF. CDR3 coding DNA: TGTGCCAGCAGCCCACTGGGACAGACACTAACCTACGAGCAGTACTTC.

The chain is built from TRBV5-5 and TRBJ1-4; D is ambiguous. This CDR3 has 16 residues. The V gene lost 0 bases and the J gene lost 4 bases, with 13 bases spanning the gap. CDR1 and CDR2 (germline): SGHKS, YYEKEE (reference sequence). This chain's CDR3 is CASSLGTVPLNEKLFF. The CDR3, as DNA: TGTGCCAGCAGCTTGGGAACAGTACCACTTAATGAAAAACTGTTTTTT.

This clonotype was observed a few times. The V gene is TRBV20-1, the J gene TRBJ2-1, with TRBD2 as a possible D gene (6 bases). V dropped 0 bases and J dropped 1 base, with 19 bases sitting between them. Germline V CDR1 and CDR2: DFQATT, SNEGSKA (reference sequence). CDR3 length: 18 residues. The CDR3 protein is CSAREASARHLSYNEQFF. In DNA, the CDR3 is TGCAGTGCTAGAGAGGCTAGCGCCCGACATCTATCCTACAATGAGCAGTTCTTC.

The V gene is TRBV12-3 or TRBV12-4, the J gene TRBJ2-7; D might be TRBD1 (6 bases). V dropped 2 bases and J dropped 5 bases, with 7 bases sitting between them. The CDR3 length is 12 residues. CDR3 loop: CASSLNRDEQYF. CDR3 DNA: TGTGCCAGCAGTTTAAACAGGGACGAGCAGTACTTC.

This rearrangement joins TRBV7-3 to TRBJ2-3, with 7 bases lining up with TRBD2. CDR3 length: 15 amino acids. The junction had 10 bases not matched to a gene; V was cut back by 8 bases and J by 2 bases. The germline V gene has CDR1 SGHTA and CDR2 FQGTGA. The CDR3 DNA is TGTGCCAGCGGTGGGACTACGCCCACCACAGATACGCAGTATTTT. Its translation is CASGGTTPTTDTQYF.

This clonotype was seen a few times. The V gene is TRBV12-5, the J gene TRBJ2-5, with D perhaps matching TRBD2 (6 bases). Germline values: CDR1 LGHNT, CDR2 FRNRAP. The CDR3 has 14 amino acids. V lost 4 bases and J 5 bases, leaving 14 bases between the germline ends. The CDR3 spells CASGYWREGETQYF. The CDR3, as DNA: TGTGCTAGTGGTTACTGGCGGGAAGGGGAGACCCAGTACTTC.

Remarks on this clonotype: The junction differs from germline at one of its ends, possibly a read error. The gene calls are TRBV6-5 and TRBJ1-2; TRBD1 might be the D (5 bases). The V gene's germline CDR1 is MNHEY and CDR2 SVGAGI. CDR3 size: 17 residues. Here the CDR3 reads CASSSIFGAATNYGDTF. CDR3 in DNA: TGTGCCAGCAGTTCAATATTCGGGGCAGCCACTAACTATGGCGACACCTTC.

The table lists this clonotype with many counts. J is TRBJ2-1 and V is TRBV6-5; TRBD1 aligns across 10 bases. Germline lookup yields CDR1 MNHEY and CDR2 SVGAGI. V lost 2 bases to trimming and J lost 6 bases; unmatched junction nucleotides: 4. The length of the CDR3 is 15 residues. The CDR3 region has the DNA TGTGCCAGCAGTTACGACAGGGGGCCGACCAATGAGCAGTTCTTC. Its translation: CASSYDRGPTNEQFF.

The chain is built from TRBV6-5 and TRBJ1-1; D call uncertain. There are 14 residues in the CDR3. From germline, CDR1 is MNHEY and CDR2 SVGAGI. V lost 6 bases and J lost 6, with 17 bases in between. This CDR3 is CASRLGRAWAEAFF. Written as DNA, the CDR3 is TGTGCCAGCAGATTGGGCCGGGCTTGGGCTGAAGCTTTCTTT.

This clonotype was counted between two and nine times. V is TRBV6-1 and J is TRBJ1-4, with a possible D match to TRBD1 (6 bases). Germline V lookup: CDR1 MNHNS, CDR2 SASEGT. The CDR3 contains 17 residues. V was cut by 1 base and J by 8 bases, with 20 bases left in between. DNA for the CDR3: TGTGCCAGCAGTGAAGAAGGGTACCAGGGGCGCCGCGAAAAACTGTTTTTT. It yields the protein CASSEEGYQGRREKLFF.

This clonotype occurred many times. This chain uses TRBV7-6 with TRBJ2-7; D might be TRBD1 (6 bases). Germline CDR1 and CDR2: SGHVS and FNYEAQ. The CDR3 consists of 14 residues. V lost 5 bases and J 1 base, leaving 12 bases between the germline ends. The CDR3 DNA sequence: TGTGCCAGCAGCCCGGACAGCACATCCTACGAGCAGTACTTC. Translating gives CASSPDSTSYEQYF.

This chain links TRBV2 with TRBJ2-3; D gene ambiguous. The germline V gene encodes CDR1 SNHLY and CDR2 FYNNEI. This CDR3 is 12 amino acids long. V shed 5 bases and J shed 3 bases, with 6 bases lying between them. The CDR3 spells CASSQPTDTQYF. DNA for the CDR3: TGTGCCAGCAGTCAACCTACAGATACGCAGTATTTT. The complete variable domain, with remaining parts taken from reference TRBV2 and TRBJ2-3, reads EPEVTQTPSHQVTQMGQEVILRCVPISNHLYFYWYRQILGQKVEFLVSFYNNEISEKSEIFDDQFSVERPDGSNFTLKIRSTKLEDSAMYFCASSQPTDTQYFGPGTRLTVL.

This clonotype was counted between two and nine times. The chain links TRBV20-1 to TRBJ2-1, with 7 bases aligning to TRBD2. Germline CDR1 DFQATT, CDR2 SNEGSKA (reference sequence). This CDR3 is 14 amino acids long. V trimming: 4 bases; J trimming: 3 bases; junction bases outside the gene matches: 6. Here the CDR3 DNA reads TGCAGTGCTACTAGCGGTCGCCTCTACAATGAGCAGTTCTTC. Translating gives CSATSGRLYNEQFF.